These 16 T cell receptor beta chains originate from one sample sequenced in a study of shared clonotypes between healthy human individuals. Profiled with immunoSEQ multiplex PCR; TCRdb holds only in-frame clones, not every one. The table shows under 1,900,000 clones, with 98% to 99% occurring only once. Material for sequencing was naive CD4+ T cells sorted from blood. Specified subset: CD45RA+ positively selected. These receptors were taken from a man aged 25-40 years in good health.

In its sample, this clone was seen once. The chain employs TRBV2 and TRBJ1-1; D remains ambiguous. V lost 7 bases and J lost 1, with 4 bases in between. The germline gives CDR1 SNHLY, CDR2 FYNNEI. CDR3 length: 11 amino acids. CDR3: CASKQNTEAFF. The CDR3 region has the DNA TGTGCCAGCAAACAGAACACTGAAGCTTTCTTT.

This sequence joins TRBV5-1 and TRBJ2-1; 13 bases are shared with TRBD2. Germline values: CDR1 SGHRS, CDR2 YFSETQ. J was trimmed by 0 bases and V by 2 bases; bases with no gene match: 5. The CDR3 contains 18 residues. CDR3: CASSFGLAGATSYNEQFF. The CDR3 nucleotides read TGCGCCAGCAGCTTCGGACTAGCGGGAGCAACCTCCTACAATGAGCAGTTCTTC.

This chain links TRBV7-3 with TRBJ2-1; 10 nucleotides align to TRBD1. Looked up from germline, CDR1 is SGHTA and CDR2 is FQGTGA. The junction had 13 bases not matched to a gene; V was cut back by 5 bases and J by 9 bases. The CDR3 has 16 amino acids. The chain's CDR3 is CASSLSTGGDGGEQFF. The CDR3 DNA sequence: TGTGCCAGCAGCCTATCGACAGGGGGCGATGGGGGTGAGCAGTTCTTC. Full variable domain (rest looked up from reference TRBV7-3 and TRBJ2-1): GAGVSQTPSNKVTEKGKYVELRCDPISGHTALYWYRQSLGQGPEFLIYFQGTGAADDSGLPNDRFFAVRPEGSVSTLKIQRTERGDSAVYLCASSLSTGGDGGEQFFGPGTRLTVL.

The gene calls are TRBV5-1 and TRBJ2-4; no clear D gene. The germline CDR1 and CDR2 sequences are SGHRS and YFSETQ. Trimming took 0 bases from V and 7 from J, leaving 8 bases between them. The CDR3 is 13 residues long. The CDR3: CASSLVGKNIQYF. The CDR3 nucleotides are TGCGCCAGCAGCTTGGTAGGCAAGAACATTCAGTACTTC.

The sample holds one count of this clone. The V call is TRBV28, the J call TRBJ1-5, with a possible D match to TRBD1 (6 bases). The germline CDR1 and CDR2 sequences are MDHEN and SYDVKM. CDR3 length: 15 amino acids. V was clipped by 1 base and J by 5 bases, with 12 bases between them. The CDR3 DNA is TGTGCCAGCAGTTTATTACGGGACAAACATCAGCCCCAGCATTTT. It yields the protein CASSLLRDKHQPQHF.

This rearrangement joins TRBV7-9 to TRBJ1-1; the match to TRBD1 covers 12 bases. This CDR3 has 16 residues. V lost 4 bases and J lost 1; bases outside the gene matches: 4. Germline V gives CDR1 SEHNR, CDR2 FQNEAQ (reference sequence). CDR3 bases: TGTGCCAGCAGCTGGGGACAGGGGGCACAGAACACTGAAGCTTTCTTT. Protein sequence: CASSWGQGAQNTEAFF. The full variable domain, in which reference TRBV7-9 and TRBJ1-1 provide the parts outside the CDR3, is DTGVSQNPRHKITKRGQNVTFRCDPISEHNRLYWYRQTLGQGPEFLTYFQNEAQLEKSRLLSDRFSAERPKGSFSTLEIQRTEQGDSAMYLCASSWGQGAQNTEAFFGQGTRLTVV.

This clone has a single count. The V gene is TRBV30, the J gene TRBJ1-1, with a tentative D call TRBD1 (5 bases). The germline V gene encodes CDR1 GTSNPN and CDR2 SVGIG (reference sequence). The CDR3 loop spans 14 amino acids. V lost 7 bases to trimming and J lost 1 base, with 16 bases between them. The CDR3 bases are TGTGCCTTCGACAGCTCATCGGGGAACACTGAAGCTTTCTTT. Encoded protein: CAFDSSSGNTEAFF.

The J gene is TRBJ1-5, the V gene TRBV2; D uncertain. Germline loops: CDR1 SNHLY, CDR2 FYNNEI. V lost 6 bases, J lost 6 bases, and 9 bases lay in between. This CDR3 is built from 12 residues. The CDR3 nucleotides read TGTGCCAGCAGGCGGTTAGGTCAGCCCCAGCATTTT. Protein sequence: CASRRLGQPQHF.

The chain joins TRBV10-3 to TRBJ2-3; maybe TRBD2 (6 bases). This CDR3 has 15 amino acids. The V gene's germline CDR1 is ENHRY and CDR2 SYGVKD. V shed 6 bases and J shed 3 bases, with 16 bases lying between them. In DNA form, the CDR3 reads TGTGCCATCAGCCTAGCGACCGATGGAACAGATACGCAGTATTTT. Its protein product is CAISLATDGTDTQYF.

This clone has a single count. The rearrangement joins TRBV10-1 to TRBJ2-5; tentatively, D is TRBD2 (7 bases). Germline loops: CDR1 WNHNN, CDR2 SYGVQD (reference sequence). V was trimmed by 2 bases and J by 1 base, leaving 20 bases between them. CDR3 length equals 18 residues. CDR3 sequence: CASSEGSVVGGLQETQYF. The CDR3 nucleotides read TGCGCCAGCAGTGAGGGTTCGGTGGTCGGGGGGCTCCAAGAGACCCAGTACTTC.

The gene calls are TRBV27 and TRBJ2-3; no definite D call. V gave up 2 bases and J gave up 5 bases, with 11 bases separating them. Germline V lookup: CDR1 MNHEY, CDR2 SMNVEV (reference sequence). The CDR3 consists of 14 residues. The CDR3 here is CASSLRMGIDTQYF. CDR3 nucleotides: TGTGCCAGCAGTTTAAGAATGGGAATAGATACGCAGTATTTT.

V is TRBV7-5 and J is TRBJ1-1; TRBD1 is the table's D call, not checked against the DNA. TRBV7-5 is described as a pseudogene. There are 15 residues in the CDR3. The CDR3 nucleotides are TGTGCCAGAAGCCCCAGACAGGGGACGAACACTGAAGCTTTCTTT. Translation gives CARSPRQGTNTEAFF.

J is TRBJ1-2 and V is TRBV5-5; 8 bases match TRBD1. Germline CDR1 is SGHKS and CDR2 is YYEKEE (reference sequence). The CDR3 is 14 residues long. Germline trimming cut 0 bases from V and 6 bases from J; bases unmatched to any gene: 4. This chain's CDR3 is CASSLETGVNGYTF. CDR3 bases: TGTGCCAGCAGCTTGGAGACAGGGGTGAATGGCTACACCTTC.

Note on this clone: Other DNA sequences of this sample code for an identical CDR3. The chain carries TRBV6-5 and TRBJ2-3; maybe TRBD2 (5 bases). V shed 5 bases and J shed 0 bases, with 9 bases lying between them. Germline assignment: CDR1 MNHEY and CDR2 SVGAGI. The CDR3 is 14 amino acids. In nucleotides, the CDR3 is TGTGCCAGCAGTACCAGGACTAGCACAGATACGCAGTATTTT. Translated: CASSTRTSTDTQYF.

This CDR3 is CASSRTGSSNYGYTF. CDR3 in DNA: TGTGCCAGCAGCAGGACAGGGTCCTCAAACTATGGCTACACCTTC. The rearrangement joins TRBV7-9 to TRBJ1-2, with TRBD1 matching 8 bases. V dropped 5 bases and J dropped 2; count of bases not matched to a gene: 7. The CDR3 length is 15 residues. CDR1 SEHNR and CDR2 FQNEAQ come from the germline V gene (reference sequence).

J is TRBJ2-7 and V is TRBV7-9; D is unresolved. There are 12 residues in the CDR3. V gave up 3 bases and J gave up 5 bases, with 8 bases separating them. The germline V gene encodes CDR1 SEHNR and CDR2 FQNEAQ (reference sequence). The CDR3 region has the DNA TGTGCCAGCAGCTTTACGTCTAACGAGCAGTACTTC. This encodes CASSFTSNEQYF.